This T cell receptor (beta chain) was identified in a study of graft-versus-host responses after intestinal transplantation. This clone showed up just a few times. The junction had 14 bases not matched to a gene; V was cut back by 4 bases and J by 2 bases. Germline loops: CDR1 LGHNA, CDR2 YNFKEQ. The length of the CDR3 is 17 residues. Irradiated, violet-dye-labeled stimulator cells, around 200,000 in number, were plated with around 200,000 CFSE-labeled responder cells. Method: immunoSEQ multiplex PCR; TCRdb's copy keeps in-frame clones and lacks some. In the table there are about 12,000 clones, roughly 30% of which are singletons.

The chain uses TRBV4-2 and TRBJ2-7; 7 positions agree with TRBD1. The sample here was alloreactive CD8+ T cells from a mixed lymphocyte reaction culture, taken before intestinal transplant. As for subset: CFSE-low proliferating T cells sorted from approximately 6-day pre-transplant mixed lymphocyte reaction (GvH or HvG direction). The receptor was isolated from a human patient who received an intestinal transplant. CDR3 nucleotide sequence: TGTGCCAGCAGCCTGGCACCGGGACAGTATCAACCCTACGAGCAGTACTTC. Its translation: CASSLAPGQYQPYEQYF.